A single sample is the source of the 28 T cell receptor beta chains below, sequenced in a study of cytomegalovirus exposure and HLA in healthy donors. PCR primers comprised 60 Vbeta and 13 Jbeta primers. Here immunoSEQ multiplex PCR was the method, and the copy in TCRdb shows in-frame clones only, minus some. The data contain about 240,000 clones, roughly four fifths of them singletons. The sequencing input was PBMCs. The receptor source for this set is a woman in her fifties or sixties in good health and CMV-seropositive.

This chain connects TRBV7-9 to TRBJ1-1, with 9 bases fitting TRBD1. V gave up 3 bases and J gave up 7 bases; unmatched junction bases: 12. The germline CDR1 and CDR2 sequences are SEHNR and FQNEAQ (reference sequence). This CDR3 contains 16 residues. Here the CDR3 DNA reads TGTGCCAGCAGCTTGGCCCCCCCACAGGGGGCGGATGAAGCTTTCTTT. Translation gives CASSLAPPQGADEAFF. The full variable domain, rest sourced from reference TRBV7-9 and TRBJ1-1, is DTGVSQNPRHKITKRGQNVTFRCDPISEHNRLYWYRQTLGQGPEFLTYFQNEAQLEKSRLLSDRFSAERPKGSFSTLEIQRTEQGDSAMYLCASSLAPPQGADEAFFGQGTRLTVV.

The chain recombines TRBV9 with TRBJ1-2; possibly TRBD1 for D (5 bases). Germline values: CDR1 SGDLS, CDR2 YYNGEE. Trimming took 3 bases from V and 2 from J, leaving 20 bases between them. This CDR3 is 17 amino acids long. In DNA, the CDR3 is TGTGCCAGCAGCGCGGGCGGGGCACCCCAGGCGAACTATGGCTACACCTTC. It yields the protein CASSAGGAPQANYGYTF.

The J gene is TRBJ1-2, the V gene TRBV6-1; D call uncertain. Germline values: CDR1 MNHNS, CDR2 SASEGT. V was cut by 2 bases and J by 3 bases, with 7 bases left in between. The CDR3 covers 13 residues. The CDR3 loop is CASSEREHYGYTF. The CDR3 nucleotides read TGTGCCAGCAGTGAACGAGAGCACTATGGCTACACCTTC.

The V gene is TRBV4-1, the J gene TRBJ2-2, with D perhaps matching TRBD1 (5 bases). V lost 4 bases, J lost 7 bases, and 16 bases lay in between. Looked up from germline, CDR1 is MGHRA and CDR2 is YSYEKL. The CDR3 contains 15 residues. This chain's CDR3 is CASSPPTARSGELFF. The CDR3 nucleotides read TGCGCCAGCAGCCCCCCGACAGCCAGAAGCGGGGAGCTGTTTTTT.

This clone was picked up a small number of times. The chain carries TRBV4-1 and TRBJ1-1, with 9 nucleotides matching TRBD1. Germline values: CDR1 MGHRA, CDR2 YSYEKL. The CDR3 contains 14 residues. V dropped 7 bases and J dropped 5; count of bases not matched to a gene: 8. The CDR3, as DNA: TGCGCCAGCATACCGACAGGGGGAAATACTGAAGCTTTCTTT. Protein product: CASIPTGGNTEAFF.

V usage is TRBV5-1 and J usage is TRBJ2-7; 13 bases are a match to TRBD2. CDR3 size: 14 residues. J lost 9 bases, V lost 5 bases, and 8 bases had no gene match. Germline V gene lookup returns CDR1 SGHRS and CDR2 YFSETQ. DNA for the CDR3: TGCGCCAGCAGATCAGGACTAGCGGGAGCGGCGCAGTACTTC. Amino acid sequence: CASRSGLAGAAQYF.

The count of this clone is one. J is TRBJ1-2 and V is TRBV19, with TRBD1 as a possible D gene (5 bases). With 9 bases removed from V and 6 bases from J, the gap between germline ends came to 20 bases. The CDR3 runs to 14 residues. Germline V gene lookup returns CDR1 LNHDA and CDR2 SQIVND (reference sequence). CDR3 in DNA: TGTGCCAGCCGGAGAGGAGGGGATTCTAATGGCTACACCTTC. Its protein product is CASRRGGDSNGYTF.

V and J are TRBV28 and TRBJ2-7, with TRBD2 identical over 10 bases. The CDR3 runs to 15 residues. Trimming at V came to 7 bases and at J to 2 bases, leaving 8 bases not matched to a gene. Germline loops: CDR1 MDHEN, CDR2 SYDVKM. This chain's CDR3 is CASIGTSAAAYEQYF. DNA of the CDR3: TGTGCCAGCATCGGGACTAGCGCGGCGGCCTACGAGCAGTACTTC.

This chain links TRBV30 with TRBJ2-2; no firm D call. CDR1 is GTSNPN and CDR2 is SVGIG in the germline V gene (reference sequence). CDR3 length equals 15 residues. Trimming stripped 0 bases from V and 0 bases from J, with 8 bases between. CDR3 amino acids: CAWSVIAANTGELFF. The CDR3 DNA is TGTGCCTGGAGTGTTATCGCAGCGAACACCGGGGAGCTGTTTTTT. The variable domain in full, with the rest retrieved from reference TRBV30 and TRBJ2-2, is SQTIHQWPATLVQPVGSPLSLECTVEGTSNPNLYWYRQAAGRGLQLLFYSVGIGQISSEVPQNLSASRPQDRQFILSSKKLLLSDSGFYLCAWSVIAANTGELFFGEGSRLTVL.

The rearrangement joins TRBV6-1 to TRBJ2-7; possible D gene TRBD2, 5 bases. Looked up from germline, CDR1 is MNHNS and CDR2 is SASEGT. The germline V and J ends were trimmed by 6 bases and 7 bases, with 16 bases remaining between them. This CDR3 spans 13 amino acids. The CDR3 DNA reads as TGTGCCAGCAGCGGTGGGAGCGCCGTGGAGCAGTACTTC. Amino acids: CASSGGSAVEQYF.

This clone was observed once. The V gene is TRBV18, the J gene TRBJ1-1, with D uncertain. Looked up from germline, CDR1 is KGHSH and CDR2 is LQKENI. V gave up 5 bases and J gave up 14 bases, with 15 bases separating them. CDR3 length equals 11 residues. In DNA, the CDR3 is TGTGCCAGCTCATATGGCCCTCACTACTTCTTT. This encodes CASSYGPHYFF.

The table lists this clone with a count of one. CDR3 in amino acids: CASSPGGLDEQFF. The CDR3 region has the DNA TGTGCCAGCAGTCCAGGAGGATTAGATGAGCAGTTCTTC. This sequence joins TRBV2 and TRBJ2-1; maybe TRBD2 (5 bases). Germline CDR1 is SNHLY and CDR2 is FYNNEI. V shed 5 bases and J shed 8 bases, with 13 bases lying between them. The CDR3 is 13 residues long.

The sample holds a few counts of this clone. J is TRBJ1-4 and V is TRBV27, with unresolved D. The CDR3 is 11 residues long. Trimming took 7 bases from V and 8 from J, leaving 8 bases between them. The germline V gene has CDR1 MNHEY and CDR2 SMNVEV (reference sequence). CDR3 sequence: CASKSGEKLFF. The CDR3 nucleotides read TGTGCCAGCAAATCCGGGGAAAAACTGTTTTTT.

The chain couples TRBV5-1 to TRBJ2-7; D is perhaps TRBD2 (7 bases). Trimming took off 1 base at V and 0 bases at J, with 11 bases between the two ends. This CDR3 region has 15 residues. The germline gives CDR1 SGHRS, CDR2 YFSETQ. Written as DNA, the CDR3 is TGCGCCAGCAGCTTGAGGGGGGGGGCCTCCTACGAGCAGTACTTC. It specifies CASSLRGGASYEQYF. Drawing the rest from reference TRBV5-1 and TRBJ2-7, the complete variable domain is KAGVTQTPRYLIKTRGQQVTLSCSPISGHRSVSWYQQTPGQGLQFLFEYFSETQRNKGNFPGRFSGRQFSNSRSEMNVSTLELGDSALYLCASSLRGGASYEQYFGPGTRLTVT.

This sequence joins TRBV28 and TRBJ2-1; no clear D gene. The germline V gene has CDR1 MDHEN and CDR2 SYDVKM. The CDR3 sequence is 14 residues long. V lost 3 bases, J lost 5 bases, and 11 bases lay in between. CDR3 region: CASSFLYRDNEQFF. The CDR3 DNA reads TGTGCCAGCAGTTTCTTATACCGGGACAATGAGCAGTTCTTC. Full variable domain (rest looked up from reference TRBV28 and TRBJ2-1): DVKVTQSSRYLVKRTGEKVFLECVQDMDHENMFWYRQDPGLGLRLIYFSYDVKMKEKGDIPEGYSVSREKKERFSLILESASTNQTSMYLCASSFLYRDNEQFFGPGTRLTVL.

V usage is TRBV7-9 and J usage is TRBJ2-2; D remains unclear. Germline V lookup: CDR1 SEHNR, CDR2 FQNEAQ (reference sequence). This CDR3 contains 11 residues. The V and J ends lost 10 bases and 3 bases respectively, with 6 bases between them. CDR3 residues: CATPDTGELFF. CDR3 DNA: TGTGCCACCCCCGACACCGGGGAGCTGTTTTTT.

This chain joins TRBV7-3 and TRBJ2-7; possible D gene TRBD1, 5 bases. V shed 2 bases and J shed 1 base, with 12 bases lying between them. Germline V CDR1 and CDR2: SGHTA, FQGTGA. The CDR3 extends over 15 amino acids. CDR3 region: CASSLGPGNSYEQYF. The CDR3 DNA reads TGTGCCAGCAGCTTAGGTCCAGGGAATTCCTACGAGCAGTACTTC.

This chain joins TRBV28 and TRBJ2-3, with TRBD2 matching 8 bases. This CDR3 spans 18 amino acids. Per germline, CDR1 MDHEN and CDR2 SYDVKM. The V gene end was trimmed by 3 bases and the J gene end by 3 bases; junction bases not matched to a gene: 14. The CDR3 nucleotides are TGTGCCAGCAGTTTGCCCAATTTAAGCGGGAGCGGGACAGATACGCAGTATTTT. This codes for CASSLPNLSGSGTDTQYF.

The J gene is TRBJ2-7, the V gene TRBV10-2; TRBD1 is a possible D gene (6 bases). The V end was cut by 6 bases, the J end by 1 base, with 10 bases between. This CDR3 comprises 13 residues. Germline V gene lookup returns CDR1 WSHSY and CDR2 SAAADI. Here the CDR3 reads CASSSTGSYEQYF. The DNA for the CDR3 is TGCGCCAGCAGCTCGACAGGTTCCTACGAGCAGTACTTC.

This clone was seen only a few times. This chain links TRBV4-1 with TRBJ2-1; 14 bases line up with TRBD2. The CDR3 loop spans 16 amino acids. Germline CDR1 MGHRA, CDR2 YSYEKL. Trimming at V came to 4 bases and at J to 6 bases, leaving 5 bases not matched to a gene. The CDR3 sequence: CASSPIGTSGSNEQFF. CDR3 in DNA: TGCGCCAGCAGCCCCATCGGGACTAGCGGGAGCAATGAGCAGTTCTTC.

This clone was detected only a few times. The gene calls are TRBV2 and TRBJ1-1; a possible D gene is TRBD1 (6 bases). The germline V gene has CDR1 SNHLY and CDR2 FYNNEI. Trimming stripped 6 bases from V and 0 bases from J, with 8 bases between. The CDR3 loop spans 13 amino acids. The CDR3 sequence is CASRQGMNTEAFF. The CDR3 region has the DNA TGTGCCAGCAGGCAGGGGATGAACACTGAAGCTTTCTTT.

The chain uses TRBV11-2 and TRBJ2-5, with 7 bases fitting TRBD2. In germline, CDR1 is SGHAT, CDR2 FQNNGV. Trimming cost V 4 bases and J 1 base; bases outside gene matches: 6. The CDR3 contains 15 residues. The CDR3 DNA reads TGTGCCAGCAGCTCGAATCTAGCGGCCCAAGAGACCCAGTACTTC. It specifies CASSSNLAAQETQYF.

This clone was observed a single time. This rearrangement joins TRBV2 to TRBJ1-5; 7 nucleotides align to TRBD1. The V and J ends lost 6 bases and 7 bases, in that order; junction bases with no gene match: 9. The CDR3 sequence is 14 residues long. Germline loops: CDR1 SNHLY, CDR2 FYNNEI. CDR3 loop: CASSDRVGGQPQHF. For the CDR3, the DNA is TGTGCCAGCAGCGACAGGGTGGGAGGACAGCCCCAGCATTTT. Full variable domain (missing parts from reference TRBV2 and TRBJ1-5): EPEVTQTPSHQVTQMGQEVILRCVPISNHLYFYWYRQILGQKVEFLVSFYNNEISEKSEIFDDQFSVERPDGSNFTLKIRSTKLEDSAMYFCASSDRVGGQPQHFGDGTRLSIL.

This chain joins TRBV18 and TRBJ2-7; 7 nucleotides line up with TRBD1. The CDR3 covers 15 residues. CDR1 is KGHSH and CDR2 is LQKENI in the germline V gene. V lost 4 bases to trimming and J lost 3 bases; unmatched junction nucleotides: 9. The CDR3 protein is CASSQRQGYDYEQYF. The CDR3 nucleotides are TGTGCCAGCTCACAGAGACAGGGATACGACTACGAGCAGTACTTC.

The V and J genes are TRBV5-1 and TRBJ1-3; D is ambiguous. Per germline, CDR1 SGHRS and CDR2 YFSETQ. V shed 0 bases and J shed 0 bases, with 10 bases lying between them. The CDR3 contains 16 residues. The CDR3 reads CASSLGGRISGNTIYF. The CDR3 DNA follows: TGCGCCAGCAGCTTGGGAGGGCGGATCTCTGGAAACACCATATATTTT.

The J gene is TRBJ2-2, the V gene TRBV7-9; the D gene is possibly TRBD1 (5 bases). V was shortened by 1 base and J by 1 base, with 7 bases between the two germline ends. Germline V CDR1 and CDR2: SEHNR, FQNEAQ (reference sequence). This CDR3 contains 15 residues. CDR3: CASSLGQLNTGELFF. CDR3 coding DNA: TGTGCCAGCAGCTTAGGACAGTTGAACACCGGGGAGCTGTTTTTT.

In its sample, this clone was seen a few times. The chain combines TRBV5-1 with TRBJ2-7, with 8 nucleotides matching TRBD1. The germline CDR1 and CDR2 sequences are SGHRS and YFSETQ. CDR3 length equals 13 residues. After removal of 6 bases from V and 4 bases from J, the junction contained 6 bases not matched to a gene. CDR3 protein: CASKRTGRYEQYF. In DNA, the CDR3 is TGCGCCAGCAAAAGGACAGGGAGGTACGAGCAGTACTTC.

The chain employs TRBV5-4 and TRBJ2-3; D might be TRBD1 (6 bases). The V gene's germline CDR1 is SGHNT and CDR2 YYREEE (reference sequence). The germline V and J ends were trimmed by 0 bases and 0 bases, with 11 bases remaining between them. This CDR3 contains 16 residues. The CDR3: CASSLEAGESTDTQYF. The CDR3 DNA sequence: TGTGCCAGCAGCTTGGAAGCAGGGGAAAGCACAGATACGCAGTATTTT. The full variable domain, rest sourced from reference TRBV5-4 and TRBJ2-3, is ETGVTQSPTHLIKTRGQQVTLRCSSQSGHNTVSWYQQALGQGPQFIFQYYREEENGRGNFPPRFSGLQFPNYSSELNVNALELDDSALYLCASSLEAGESTDTQYFGPGTRLTVL.